The clone carrying this TCR beta chain showed up just once. Its target is unknown. This sample is part of a study of T cell responses to AZD1222 COVID-19 vaccine. Points from the study as a whole: Without day 14 samples, only post-peak T cell repertoires were studied. White British ancestry dominated among donors, who included more females, and clonal diversity was possibly underestimated. Nearly half of spike-specific TCRs reportedly target variant regions that are unmutated in the B.1.351 and B.1.1.7 variants.

This CDR3 region has 13 residues. The V end lost 10 bases, the J end lost 0 bases, and 9 bases lay between the germline ends. The germline V gene has CDR1 SGHTA and CDR2 FQGNSA. Libraries were prepared by immunoSEQ multiplex PCR; TCRdb keeps only in-frame clonotypes and omits some of them. The sample holds tens of thousands of clones, roughly 90% seen once. This rearrangement joins TRBV7-2 to TRBJ1-4; D is ambiguous. This receptor was taken from an adult in good health. This specimen consisted of peripheral blood, obtained on day 0 of AZD1222 vaccination. The CDR3, as DNA: TGTGCCACAGGACCTTCAACTAATGAAAAACTGTTTTTT. Translating gives CATGPSTNEKLFF.